This entry is about one TCR beta chain. No antigen is known for it. No base qualities exist here, and no much larger clone lies one base off it. Each collaborating institution followed its own protocols to collect whole blood in K2EDTA tubes. For TCRbeta analysis, collaborator samples were shipped as frozen whole blood, as isolated PBMCs, or as DNA extracted from either sample type. The record originates from a study of blood T cell repertoires in COVID-19 (dated by TCRdb to the early 2020s). Turning to the overall study: Collaborator samples came from the United States, Italy and Spain and covered acute and convalescent phases of COVID-19. Subjects who had been exposed to COVID-19, were actively infected with it, or had recovered from it provided the deeply sampled blood TCRbeta repertoires that made up the dataset. The prospective study material was composed of cDNA or gDNA derived from T cells, B-cell-depleted T cells, or PBMCs. Nearly every sample came with metadata listing a de-identified subject ID, COVID-19 status, age in years and sex. A freely available public database, intended as a resource for researchers studying the immune response to SARS-CoV-2, is where the repertoires were released. The samples were drawn from two sources: the first 160 participants of the ongoing ImmuneRACE study, and some 1,300 subjects contributed by 6 global collaborators. Where available, HLA class I and class II types were taken from metadata supplied by the sample provider and were not determined by assay-based typing.

Counted from cysteine to phenylalanine, this CDR3 has 15 amino acids. Left in the record is the CDR3 DNA by itself, 45 bases read in frame from the first base. From a lookup of the germline V gene (reference sequence), CDR1 and CDR2 are LNHDA and SQIVND. Here V drops 8 bases and J drops 0 bases, and the junction holds 9 bases not matched to any gene. Broader findings and caveats from the paper: The quantity of clinical and demographic metadata differed by source and by participant and was supplied without curation.

The immunoSEQ Assay, a bias-controlled multiplex PCR, was used to amplify TCRbeta CDR3 regions from genomic DNA. The authors' analysis ran thus. The number of nucleated cells in each sample was estimated from the amplification of reference gene primers within the assay. To quantify the absolute abundance of each unique TCRbeta CDR3 rearrangement, sequence reads were collapsed and filtered. Productive Simpson clonality was computed per sample as the square root of Simpson's diversity index over productive rearrangements. Drawn from immuneACCESS, this table holds only the in-frame rearrangements with V and J called that TCRdb kept. Clones are partly lost; checked studies trace under half to an unresolved V gene and leave the rest unexplained. D and trimming were read from the DNA, whereas the V and J calls and clone size are those reported in that table. For this sample there are about 130,000 clones; approximately 83% appear just once. The ten largest clones capture more than 9.5% of the sample.

The rearrangement joined TRBV19 to TRBJ2-7, with TRBD2 identical over 8 junction bases. The source material was peripheral blood. This TCR was sampled from a middle-aged man with active or convalescent COVID-19. The DNA reads TGTGCCAGTGCGAACGGGGGGGCCTCCTCCTACGAGCAGTACTTC. Translated, this is CASANGGASSYEQYF.